This T cell receptor (beta chain) came from a study of blood T cell repertoires in COVID-19. In the original analysis: By means of reference gene primer amplification, nucleated cell counts were estimated. Clones were read by immunoSEQ multiplex PCR, and TCRdb kept only the in-frame ones, dropping some. The DNA was the basis for D and trimming; V, J and clone size are from that table. Of roughly 120,000 clones listed, 80% to 90% were seen once; the top ten hold under 30%. Germline V gene data show CDR1 as SNHLY and CDR2 as FYNNEI. V was pared by 6 bases and J by 7 bases, with 15 bases between. The CDR3 is 13 amino acids.

The sequenced sample consisted of peripheral blood. This TCR was sampled from a woman aged 70 to 79 with acute or convalescent COVID-19. The J gene is TRBJ1-1, the V gene TRBV2; D is undetermined. The CDR3 DNA follows: TGTGCCAGCAGAAATCCAGTCGATGGTGAAGCTTTCTTT. This encodes CASRNPVDGEAFF.